The TCR beta chain under discussion was sequenced for a study of blood T cell repertoires in COVID-19. Study in general: PBMCs, B-cell-depleted T cells, or T cells provided the cDNA or gDNA that made up the material.

Germline CDR1 is SGHTA and CDR2 is FQGNSA. The V and J ends lost 5 bases and 4 bases respectively, with 19 bases between them. The length of the CDR3 is 16 residues. Original methodology: From reference gene primer amplification, estimates of nucleated cell counts were derived. The data were produced by immunoSEQ multiplex PCR, yet TCRdb's version contains in-frame clones alone and is incomplete. V, J and clone size were drawn from that table, and D and trimming were deduced from the DNA. The sample lists 200,000 to 250,000 clones, more than 80% occurring once. The receptor's source is a man aged 25-45 years who had recovered from COVID-19. The source material was peripheral blood. J is TRBJ2-3 and V is TRBV7-2; the D gene is possibly TRBD2 (5 bases). The CDR3 region is CASSPGLAPGADTQYF. CDR3 DNA sequence: TGTGCCAGCAGCCCCGGCCTAGCCCCCGGGGCAGATACGCAGTATTTT. The variable domain in full, with the rest retrieved from reference TRBV7-2 and TRBJ2-3, is GAGVSQSPSNKVTEKGKDVELRCDPISGHTALYWYRQSLGQGLEFLIYFQGNSAPDKSGLPSDRFSAERTGGSVSTLTIQRTQQEDSAVYLCASSPGLAPGADTQYFGPGTRLTVL.